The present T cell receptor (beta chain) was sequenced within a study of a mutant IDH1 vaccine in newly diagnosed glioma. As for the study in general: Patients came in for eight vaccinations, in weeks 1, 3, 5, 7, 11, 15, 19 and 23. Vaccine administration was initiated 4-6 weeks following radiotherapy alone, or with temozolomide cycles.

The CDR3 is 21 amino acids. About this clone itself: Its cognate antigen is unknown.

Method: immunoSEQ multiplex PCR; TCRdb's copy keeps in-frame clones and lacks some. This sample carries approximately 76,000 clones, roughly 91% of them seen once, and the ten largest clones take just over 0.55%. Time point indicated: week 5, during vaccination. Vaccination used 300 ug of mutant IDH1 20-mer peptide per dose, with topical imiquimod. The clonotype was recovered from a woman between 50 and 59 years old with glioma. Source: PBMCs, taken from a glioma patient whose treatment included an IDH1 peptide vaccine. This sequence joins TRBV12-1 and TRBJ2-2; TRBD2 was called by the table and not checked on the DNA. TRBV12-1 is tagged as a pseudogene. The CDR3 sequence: CASSFRGLAGVVGTNTGELFF. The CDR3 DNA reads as TGTGCCAGCAGCTTTCGGGGACTAGCGGGAGTAGTGGGAACGAACACCGGGGAGCTGTTTTTT.